One and the same sample provided the 29 T cell receptor beta chains below, sequenced in a study of cytomegalovirus exposure and HLA in healthy donors. The PCR contained 60 Vbeta and 13 Jbeta primers. The data were produced by immunoSEQ multiplex PCR, yet TCRdb's version contains in-frame clones alone and is incomplete. The data contain about 140,000 clones, roughly 80% of them seen just once; the ten biggest clones take up approximately 2.9%. Source material: PBMCs. These receptors came from a woman between 25 and 40 years old in good health and CMV-seronegative.

This clone was counted a few times. CDR3 residues: CASSTRTGMDGGYTF. CDR3 DNA sequence: TGTGCCAGCAGCACGCGGACAGGAATGGATGGTGGCTACACCTTC. The chain employs TRBV7-8 and TRBJ1-2; 7 bases fit TRBD1. The CDR3 runs to 15 residues. The J segment lost 7 bases and the V segment lost 5 bases, leaving 13 bases of the junction unmatched. Per the germline V gene, CDR1 is SGHVS and CDR2 is FQNEAQ.

This chain uses TRBV11-3 with TRBJ2-3; the match to TRBD2 covers 12 bases. The V segment lost 9 bases and the J segment 2 bases; nucleotides outside the gene matches: 6. Germline V gene sequence: CDR1 SGHNT, CDR2 YENEEA. This CDR3 has 15 residues. The CDR3 spells CARRASGRDTDTQYF. Written as DNA, the CDR3 is TGTGCCAGGAGGGCTAGCGGGAGGGACACAGATACGCAGTATTTT. Full variable domain (rest looked up from reference TRBV11-3 and TRBJ2-3): EAGVVQSPRYKIIEKKQPVAFWCNPISGHNTLYWYLQNLGQGPELLIRYENEEAVDDSQLPKDRFSAERLKGVDSTLKIQPAELGDSAVYLCARRASGRDTDTQYFGPGTRLTVL.

This chain links TRBV27 with TRBJ2-5, with 9 nucleotides matching TRBD2. After removal of 1 base from V and 3 bases from J, the junction contained 6 bases not matched to a gene. The CDR3 runs 16 residues. Germline V gene sequence: CDR1 MNHEY, CDR2 SMNVEV (reference sequence). The CDR3 DNA sequence: TGTGCCAGCAGTTTATATATGACTAGCGGAAAAGAGACCCAGTACTTC. This gives the protein CASSLYMTSGKETQYF.

V is TRBV7-2 and J is TRBJ2-7; D is possibly TRBD2 (6 bases). V was cut by 3 bases and J by 2 bases, with 11 bases left in between. CDR1 SGHTA and CDR2 FQGNSA come from the germline V gene. This CDR3 spans 14 amino acids. The CDR3 sequence is CASSLVPGAYEQYF. CDR3 in DNA: TGTGCCAGCAGCTTGGTCCCGGGGGCCTACGAGCAGTACTTC.

The chain joins TRBV7-9 to TRBJ2-1; TRBD2 aligns across 7 bases. The germline V gene has CDR1 SEHNR and CDR2 FQNEAQ (reference sequence). The CDR3 is 12 amino acids. With 6 bases clipped from V and 8 bases from J, the junction kept 4 bases outside the gene matches. CDR3 protein: CASRYGGYEQFF. In DNA form, the CDR3 reads TGTGCCAGCAGGTACGGGGGGTATGAGCAGTTCTTC.

This clone was counted between two and nine times. This chain joins TRBV5-1 and TRBJ2-2; no clear D gene. CDR1 and CDR2 (germline): SGHRS, YFSETQ. V was clipped by 2 bases and J by 8 bases, with 16 bases between them. This CDR3 is 15 amino acids long. Here the CDR3 reads CASSLIRTRGGELFF. The CDR3 bases are TGCGCCAGCAGCTTAATTAGAACCCGAGGTGGGGAGCTGTTTTTT. The whole variable domain, filled in from reference TRBV5-1 and TRBJ2-2, reads KAGVTQTPRYLIKTRGQQVTLSCSPISGHRSVSWYQQTPGQGLQFLFEYFSETQRNKGNFPGRFSGRQFSNSRSEMNVSTLELGDSALYLCASSLIRTRGGELFFGEGSRLTVL.

The sample holds one count of this clone. The chain couples TRBV19 to TRBJ2-2, with 7 bases lining up with TRBD2. The CDR3 length is 16 residues. Germline CDR1 LNHDA, CDR2 SQIVND (reference sequence). J was trimmed by 2 bases and V by 7 bases; bases with no gene match: 10. As DNA, the CDR3 is TGTGCCAGTAAGAATGGGCCTAGCGGTAACACCGGGGAGCTGTTTTTT. Residues: CASKNGPSGNTGELFF.

The V and J genes are TRBV27 and TRBJ2-1; D is unclear. The CDR3 is made up of 15 amino acids. Trimming pared 3 bases from V and 0 bases from J, leaving 9 bases between. CDR1 and CDR2 from the germline V gene are MNHEY and SMNVEV (reference sequence). The CDR3 DNA reads TGTGCCAGCAGTTTGAGAGTACTCTCCTACAATGAGCAGTTCTTC. Amino acid sequence: CASSLRVLSYNEQFF.

The rearrangement joins TRBV27 to TRBJ2-7; TRBD1 aligns across 9 bases. Looked up from germline, CDR1 is MNHEY and CDR2 is SMNVEV (reference sequence). The CDR3 contains 14 residues. V lost 5 bases, J lost 3 bases, and 5 bases stayed unmatched. The CDR3 region has the DNA TGTGCCAGCAGTCCCGGGACAGGGTTCTACGAGCAGTACTTC. Its translation: CASSPGTGFYEQYF.

The genes are TRBV19 and TRBJ2-1; TRBD2 agrees at 14 bases. V shed 3 bases, J shed 8 bases, and the junction held 12 bases outside the gene matches. The CDR3 runs 18 residues. CDR1 and CDR2 from the germline V gene are LNHDA and SQIVND (reference sequence). The CDR3 region has the DNA TGTGCCAGTAGTATTCCCGGGACTAGCGGGAGATCTCGGGATGAGCAGTTCTTC. The encoded protein is CASSIPGTSGRSRDEQFF.

The CDR3 nucleotides are TGCGCCAGCAGCCAAGTTTTACTTGGACTAGCGGGAGAAGAGACCCAGTACTTC. The encoded protein is CASSQVLLGLAGEETQYF. The V gene is TRBV4-1, the J gene TRBJ2-5; 13 bases are a match to TRBD2. The V and J ends lost 1 base and 3 bases, in that order; junction bases with no gene match: 8. Germline assignment: CDR1 MGHRA and CDR2 YSYEKL. CDR3 length: 18 amino acids.

The chain recombines TRBV9 with TRBJ1-1, with 9 bases fitting TRBD1. The germline V gene encodes CDR1 SGDLS and CDR2 YYNGEE. V shed 3 bases and J 3 bases; nucleotides not matched to a gene: 6. This CDR3 comprises 15 residues. In DNA, the CDR3 is TGTGCCAGCAGCGCTCCCGGGACAGGGTACACTGAAGCTTTCTTT. Amino acid sequence: CASSAPGTGYTEAFF.

The chain couples TRBV2 to TRBJ1-2; TRBD1 matches at 8 bases. Germline V CDR1 and CDR2: SNHLY, FYNNEI. J lost 1 base, V lost 6 bases, and 1 base had no gene match. CDR3 length: 13 residues. The CDR3 bases are TGTGCCAGCAGACAGGGGGGTAACTATGGCTACACCTTC. Protein: CASRQGGNYGYTF.

This clone was counted a single time. The chain couples TRBV11-2 to TRBJ2-4; the D gene is possibly TRBD2 (5 bases). Trimming removed 1 base from V and 1 base from J, with 5 bases in between. The CDR3 is made up of 14 amino acids. Germline assignment: CDR1 SGHAT and CDR2 FQNNGV. The CDR3 nucleotides read TGTGCCAGCAGCTTAGGAGGGGCCAAAAACATTCAGTACTTC. Translated, it gives CASSLGGAKNIQYF.

The chain joins TRBV5-6 to TRBJ2-5; TRBD1 matches at 9 bases. The J call may be wrong; the DNA end is better matched by TRBJ2-7. The CDR3 runs 15 residues. CDR1 and CDR2 (germline): SGHDT, YYEEEE. The CDR3 region has the DNA TGTGCCAGCAGCTTCGGGGACAGGGAGCTCTACGAGCAGTACTTC. Residues: CASSFGDRELYEQYF.

The rearrangement links TRBV9 to TRBJ2-1; D gene ambiguous. Between the trimmed V and J ends, which lost 0 bases and 0 bases, there was a span of 13 bases. The CDR3 runs to 17 residues. Germline CDR1 reads SGDLS; CDR2 reads YYNGEE. The chain's CDR3 is CASSVGIAKSSYNEQFF. The CDR3 bases are TGTGCCAGCAGCGTAGGGATAGCCAAAAGCTCCTACAATGAGCAGTTCTTC. Full variable domain (rest looked up from reference TRBV9 and TRBJ2-1): DSGVTQTPKHLITATGQRVTLRCSPRSGDLSVYWYQQSLDQGLQFLIQYYNGEERAKGNILERFSAQQFPDLHSELNLSSLELGDSALYFCASSVGIAKSSYNEQFFGPGTRLTVL.

V gene TRBV7-2 combines with J gene TRBJ1-4; D may be TRBD1 (6 bases). Germline lookup yields CDR1 SGHTA and CDR2 FQGNSA. V gave up 5 bases and J gave up 4 bases, with 14 bases separating them. There are 15 residues in the CDR3. The CDR3 loop reads CASSAAGTFNEKLFF. The DNA of the CDR3 is TGTGCCAGCAGCGCAGCCGGGACATTTAATGAAAAACTGTTTTTT.

The rearrangement links TRBV4-3 to TRBJ1-5, with D possibly being TRBD1 (5 bases). CDR3 size: 13 residues. The V end lost 3 bases, the J end lost 9 bases, and 12 bases lay between the germline ends. Germline V lookup: CDR1 LGHNA, CDR2 YSLEER. The CDR3 DNA is TGCGCCAGCAGCCAGGGGACTGGGGGGCCCCAGCATTTT. Encoded protein: CASSQGTGGPQHF.

Here the CDR3 reads CAISDDRGYTEAFF. The CDR3 DNA follows: TGTGCCATCAGTGATGACAGGGGGTACACTGAAGCTTTCTTT. The chain uses TRBV10-3 and TRBJ1-1; 9 bases agree with TRBD1. Per the germline V gene, CDR1 is ENHRY and CDR2 is SYGVKD. CDR3 size: 14 residues. J lost 3 bases, V lost 3 bases, and 2 bases had no gene match.

The rearrangement uses TRBV19 and TRBJ2-1; 13 nucleotides agree with TRBD2. This CDR3 region has 17 residues. CDR1 and CDR2 from the germline V gene are LNHDA and SQIVND (reference sequence). V was pared by 6 bases and J by 6 bases, with 11 bases of the junction left unmatched. The CDR3 sequence is CASSSYLTSGRGNEQFF. Written as DNA, the CDR3 is TGTGCCAGTAGCTCGTACCTCACTAGCGGGAGGGGCAATGAGCAGTTCTTC.

This chain links TRBV7-2 with TRBJ1-6; no firm D call. V was trimmed by 5 bases and J by 0 bases, leaving 8 bases between them. The germline V gene has CDR1 SGHTA and CDR2 FQGNSA. There are 15 residues in the CDR3. The CDR3 spells CASSLGSSYNSPLHF. The CDR3 coding sequence is TGTGCCAGCAGCCTAGGGAGCTCCTATAATTCACCCCTCCACTTT.

The CDR3 nucleotides are TGCGCCAGCAGCTTGGCCCCCCGGGGCACTGAAGCTTTCTTT. This codes for CASSLAPRGTEAFF. The chain has TRBV5-1 and TRBJ1-1; the D is unclear. Trimming removed 0 bases at V and 4 bases at J, with 10 bases between. This CDR3 region has 14 residues. Per the germline V gene, CDR1 is SGHRS and CDR2 is YFSETQ.

This chain links TRBV5-1 with TRBJ2-5, with TRBD2 identical over 7 bases. Germline V lookup: CDR1 SGHRS, CDR2 YFSETQ. CDR3 length: 15 amino acids. V shed 0 bases and J 0 bases; nucleotides not matched to a gene: 2. CDR3 sequence reads: CASSLDGRYQETQYF. Here the CDR3 DNA reads TGCGCCAGCAGCTTGGACGGGAGGTACCAAGAGACCCAGTACTTC.

This clone was detected a few times. The CDR3 reads CASSLVGGGSSYNEQFF. In DNA form, the CDR3 reads TGCGCCAGCAGCTTGGTAGGCGGGGGAAGCTCCTACAATGAGCAGTTCTTC. The chain employs TRBV5-1 and TRBJ2-1; 7 nucleotides align to TRBD2. The CDR3 is 17 amino acids. V dropped 0 bases and J dropped 0; count of bases not matched to a gene: 6. Per the germline V gene, CDR1 is SGHRS and CDR2 is YFSETQ.

This clone was seen once. This chain connects TRBV30 to TRBJ1-1; TRBD1 agrees at 7 bases. CDR1 GTSNPN and CDR2 SVGIG come from the germline V gene (reference sequence). With 0 bases clipped from V and 10 bases from J, the junction kept 2 bases outside the gene matches. The CDR3 totals 11 residues. This CDR3 is CAWSVKGAAFF. The CDR3 DNA follows: TGTGCCTGGAGTGTAAAGGGGGCAGCTTTCTTT.

Note on this clone: Other nucleotide sequences from this sample produce the same CDR3. The V gene is TRBV18, the J gene TRBJ2-3, with TRBD1 as a possible D gene (6 bases). V dropped 2 bases and J dropped 2 bases, with 8 bases sitting between them. CDR3 size: 14 residues. From germline, CDR1 is KGHSH and CDR2 LQKENI. The DNA for the CDR3 is TGTGCCAGCTCACCAGGGGGCTCCACAGATACGCAGTATTTT. It encodes CASSPGGSTDTQYF.

This chain connects TRBV6-5 to TRBJ2-3; a possible D gene is TRBD2 (5 bases). This CDR3 has 16 residues. The germline CDR1 and CDR2 sequences are MNHEY and SVGAGI. V was clipped by 2 bases and J by 0 bases, with 12 bases between them. CDR3 loop: CASSYGARTSTDTQYF. CDR3 bases: TGTGCCAGCAGTTACGGAGCCCGGACTAGCACAGATACGCAGTATTTT.

The chain combines TRBV5-1 with TRBJ2-7, with 10 positions matching TRBD1. The CDR3 spans 14 residues. CDR1 is SGHRS, CDR2 YFSETQ, per germline. After removal of 4 bases from V and 5 bases from J, the junction contained 6 bases not matched to a gene. As DNA, the CDR3 is TGCGCCAGCAGCGGGGGACAGGGGTTCGACGAGCAGTACTTC. Translating gives CASSGGQGFDEQYF.

V and J are TRBV11-2 and TRBJ1-2; 7 bases are shared with TRBD1. The CDR3 length is 16 residues. In germline, CDR1 is SGHAT, CDR2 FQNNGV. Trimming at V came to 4 bases and at J to 0 bases, leaving 8 bases not matched to a gene. CDR3 amino acids: CASSYLWDRSNYGYTF. The CDR3 nucleotides are TGTGCCAGCAGCTACCTTTGGGACAGATCTAACTATGGCTACACCTTC.